This is a list of T cell receptor beta chains from one sample in a study of cytomegalovirus exposure and HLA in healthy donors. TCRdb's copy holds only in-frame clones and misses some; the assay was immunoSEQ multiplex PCR. The table shows fewer than 80,000 clones, with 65% to 75% occurring only once. Input material: PBMCs. All receptors derive from a man aged 45-65 years in good health and CMV-seropositive. The conserved cysteine and the conserved F or W are not part of the CDR3 here.

TRBV5-4	TRBJ2-6	ASSSRLAGVSGANVLT
TRBV7-9	TRBJ2-1	ASSLLRDNEQF
TRBV29-1	TRBJ1-5	SVASGTGASQPQH
TRBV6-1	TRBJ1-5	ASSEWRGRGSQPQH
TRBV6-6	TRBJ2-3	ASSGGQLRTDTQY
TRBV5-1	TRBJ2-7	ASSSDYTRNEQY
TRBV27	TRBJ2-1	ASSLGTRPADEQF
TRBV10-1	TRBJ1-1	ASRGSTNTEAF
TRBV2	TRBJ1-5	ASTTSGQGNQPQH
TRBV9	TRBJ2-2	ASSSTQDGRSGELF
TRBV9	TRBJ2-3	ASSGGLAEATSTDTQY
TRBV7-2	TRBJ2-2	ASSPPGLAGVTGELF
TRBV29-1	TRBJ2-1	SVDNSSSYNEQF
TRBV28	TRBJ2-7	ASNPQDRVWYEQY
TRBV6-5	TRBJ1-1	ASSRQMNTEAF
TRBV6-5	TRBJ2-7	ASSRGLAGSYEQY
TRBV9	TRBJ1-1	ASSPNSGTEAF
TRBV6-5	TRBJ1-1	ASSTGTGRATEAF
TRBV27	TRBJ2-7	ASSPGTGDEQY
TRBV7-2	TRBJ2-5	ASSLRDRVQETQY
TRBV11-2	TRBJ2-2	ASSPALAGASGTGELF
TRBV5-1	TRBJ2-3	ASSLELAGIGTQY
TRBV6-6	TRBJ1-4	ASGQGGTNEKLF
TRBV9	TRBJ2-7	ASSPYAGQGLAYEQY
TRBV29-1	TRBJ2-7	SAASGNYEQY
TRBV5-1	TRBJ2-2	ASSPGLNTGELF
TRBV29-1	TRBJ1-1	SVFTGEMAF
TRBV29-1	TRBJ1-2	SVETVRAMHGYT
TRBV7-6	TRBJ1-5	ASSPRELQPQH
TRBV7-6	TRBJ2-7	ASSLGVAGKSYEQY